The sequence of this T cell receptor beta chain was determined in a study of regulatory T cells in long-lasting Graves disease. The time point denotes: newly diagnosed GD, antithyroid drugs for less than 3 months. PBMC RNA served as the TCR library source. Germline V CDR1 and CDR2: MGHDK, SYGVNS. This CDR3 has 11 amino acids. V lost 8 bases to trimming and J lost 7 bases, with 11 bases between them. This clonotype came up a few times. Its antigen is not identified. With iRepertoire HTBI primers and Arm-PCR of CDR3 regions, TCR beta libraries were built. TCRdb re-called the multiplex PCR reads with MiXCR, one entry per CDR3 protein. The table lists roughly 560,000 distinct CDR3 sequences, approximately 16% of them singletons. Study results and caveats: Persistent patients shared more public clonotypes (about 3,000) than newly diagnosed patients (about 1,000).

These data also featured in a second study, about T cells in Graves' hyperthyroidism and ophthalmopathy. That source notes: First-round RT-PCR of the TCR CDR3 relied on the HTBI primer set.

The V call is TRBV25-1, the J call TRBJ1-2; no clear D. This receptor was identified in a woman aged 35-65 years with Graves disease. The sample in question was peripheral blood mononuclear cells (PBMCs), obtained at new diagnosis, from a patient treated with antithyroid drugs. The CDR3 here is CASLSGGGYTF. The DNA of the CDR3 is TGTGCCAGCCTTAGCGGCGGTGGCTACACCTTC.